This T cell receptor beta chain was sequenced during a study of T cell repertoires in cytomegalovirus infection. Across the study: Indicated by public TCR beta signatures were CMV infection and matching HLA type.

The V end lost 3 bases, the J end lost 2 bases, and 11 bases lay between the germline ends. Germline CDR1 and CDR2: SEHNR and FQNEAQ (reference sequence). The CDR3 has 15 residues. Study findings and constraints: CMV-specific TCR beta clonotypes restricted by HLA-C dominated the ex vivo response.

TCRdb redid the calling of the reads with MiXCR, one entry per CDR3 protein. Here the sample spans hundreds of thousands of distinct CDR3 sequences, approximately 33% being singletons. The table lists this clonotype with a few counts. The target antigen is unknown. The clonotype originates from a human donor in good health (CMV status not recorded). Some clones in this sample may be carry-over from other donors' samples. Sequences were derived from cultured CD8+ T cells from PBMCs, sampled from culture after CMV antigen stimulation. The chain is built from TRBV7-9 and TRBJ2-1, with D possibly called TRBD1 or TRBD2 (5 bases each). This CDR3 is CASSFGGFPYNEQFF. In DNA form, the CDR3 reads TGTGCCAGCAGCTTTGGGGGTTTCCCCTACAATGAGCAGTTCTTC.